This TCR beta chain was identified during a study of blood T cell repertoires in COVID-19. Study-level information: Samples of COVID-19 (acute and convalescent) were obtained from the United States, Italy and Spain. From T cells, B-cell-depleted T cells, or PBMCs came the material, which was cDNA or gDNA.

The CDR3 runs to 13 residues. Germline V gene lookup returns CDR1 SEHNR and CDR2 FQNEAQ (reference sequence). V lost 4 bases and J lost 4; bases outside the gene matches: 1. Original data processing: Reference gene primer amplification gave nucleated cell count estimates. Here immunoSEQ multiplex PCR was the method, and the copy in TCRdb shows in-frame clones only, minus some. V, J and clone size are those of that table, while D and trimming were read from the DNA. The top ten clones hold about 8.4% of a sample with some 140,000 clones, about 76% of them seen once. The rearrangement links TRBV7-9 to TRBJ1-5, with 7 bases matching TRBD1. The sequencing input was peripheral blood. The sequence was obtained from a woman aged 60-75 years with active or convalescent COVID-19. CDR3: CASSWTGNQPQHF. The CDR3 DNA sequence: TGTGCCAGCAGCTGGACAGGAAATCAGCCCCAGCATTTT.